This T cell receptor beta chain was recorded in a study of blood T cell repertoires in COVID-19. Study-wide background: There were acute and convalescent COVID-19 samples, and they came from the United States, Italy and Spain. Sample material is recorded as cDNA or gDNA derived from T cells, B-cell-depleted T cells, or PBMCs.

Under the authors' procedure: Cell counts per sample came from amplifying reference gene primers. Data came from immunoSEQ multiplex PCR; TCRdb stores just in-frame clones and leaves some out. From that table come the V and J calls and clone size; the DNA was used to work out D and trimming. The sample consists of under 200,000 clones, 75% to 95% of them appearing once. Germline V gives CDR1 MNHNY, CDR2 SVGAGI (reference sequence). The V end lost 5 bases, the J end lost 6 bases, and 20 bases lay between the germline ends. The CDR3 sequence is 16 residues long. Source material: peripheral blood. The clonotype originates from a man in his fifties with acute or convalescent COVID-19. The chain recombines TRBV6-6 with TRBJ1-5, with D possibly matching TRBD1 (5 bases). CDR3 sequence: CASSHQGQRRGQPQHF. CDR3 DNA sequence: TGTGCCAGCAGTCACCAGGGCCAGAGGCGCGGTCAGCCCCAGCATTTT.